A selection of T cell receptor beta chains follows, all from one sample in a study of CD8 T cells in Susac syndrome. TCRdb called the immunoSEQ multiplex PCR reads again in MiXCR, with one record for every CDR3 protein. The table records roughly 300,000 distinct CDR3 sequences, roughly 84% of them present only once. Sample: CD8+ T cells from PBMCs. These receptors were obtained from a human donor with multiple sclerosis. CDR3s include the opening cysteine and the closing phenylalanine or tryptophan. The order of the fields is V gene, clone size, J gene, D gene, CDR3 protein, CDR3 DNA. D genes are given only for firm matches. Expanded clones get a size class; other rows say once, few or many, or leave the size out.

V gene: TRBV18
clone size: NA
J gene: TRBJ1-2
D gene: NA
CDR3 protein: CASSPTVEGPNYGYTF
CDR3 DNA: TGTGCCAGCTCACCAACGGTAGAGGGGCCTAACTATGGCTACACCTTC

V gene: TRBV5-1
clone size: NA
J gene: TRBJ2-7
D gene: TRBD2
CDR3 protein: CASSLEREEQYF
CDR3 DNA: TGCGCCAGCAGCTTGGAGCGGGAAGAGCAGTACTTC

V gene: TRBV11-3
clone size: NA
J gene: TRBJ2-7
D gene: NA
CDR3 protein: CASSLGIGPSKFYEQYF
CDR3 DNA: TGTGCCAGCAGCTTAGGGATTGGTCCCAGCAAGTTCTACGAGCAGTACTTC

V gene: TRBV28
clone size: NA
J gene: TRBJ2-1
D gene: NA
CDR3 protein: CASSFRTGGEQFF
CDR3 DNA: TGTGCCAGCAGTTTCCGGACAGGAGGGGAGCAGTTCTTC

V gene: TRBV25-1
clone size: NA
J gene: TRBJ1-5
D gene: NA
CDR3 protein: CASSEGGLRGNQPQHF
CDR3 DNA: TGTGCCAGCAGTGAGGGTGGTCTGAGGGGCAATCAGCCCCAGCATTTT

V gene: TRBV5-4
clone size: NA
J gene: TRBJ1-3
D gene: NA
CDR3 protein: CASSSRTVGNTIYF
CDR3 DNA: TGTGCCAGCAGCTCCCGGACCGTTGGAAACACCATATATTTT

V gene: TRBV6-4
clone size: NA
J gene: TRBJ2-1
D gene: NA
CDR3 protein: CASSDAGDNNEQFF
CDR3 DNA: TGTGCCAGCAGTGATGCCGGGGACAACAATGAGCAGTTCTTC

V gene: TRBV29-1
clone size: NA
J gene: TRBJ2-7
D gene: NA
CDR3 protein: CSVEGRGQGLGEQYF
CDR3 DNA: TGCAGCGTTGAAGGTCGCGGTCAGGGGCTTGGGGAGCAGTACTTC

V gene: TRBV12-3/TRBV12-4
clone size: NA
J gene: TRBJ1-2
D gene: NA
CDR3 protein: CASSLGRGAHFGYTF
CDR3 DNA: TGTGCCAGCAGTTTAGGGCGGGGGGCGCATTTTGGCTACACCTTC

V gene: TRBV5-1
clone size: NA
J gene: TRBJ2-4
D gene: NA
CDR3 protein: CASSLVGDGLKNIQYF
CDR3 DNA: TGCGCCAGCAGCTTGGTTGGGGACGGTCTAAAAAACATTCAGTACTTC

V gene: TRBV12-3/TRBV12-4
clone size: NA
J gene: TRBJ1-5
D gene: NA
CDR3 protein: CASSLSSRSGMQPQHF
CDR3 DNA: TGTGCCAGCAGTTTAAGCAGCAGGTCAGGGATGCAGCCCCAGCATTTT

V gene: TRBV3-1
clone size: NA
J gene: TRBJ2-1
D gene: TRBD1
CDR3 protein: CASHSPGTGGGNEQFF
CDR3 DNA: TGTGCCAGCCACTCACCCGGGACAGGGGGAGGCAATGAGCAGTTCTTC

V gene: TRBV2
clone size: few
J gene: TRBJ2-7
D gene: TRBD1
CDR3 protein: CASSEGTGSSYEQYF
CDR3 DNA: TGTGCCAGCAGTGAGGGGACAGGGAGCTCCTACGAGCAGTACTTC

V gene: TRBV27
clone size: NA
J gene: TRBJ2-7
D gene: NA
CDR3 protein: CASSPGSAYEQYF
CDR3 DNA: TGTGCCAGCAGCCCCGGATCGGCCTACGAGCAGTACTTC

V gene: TRBV19
clone size: NA
J gene: TRBJ2-7
D gene: TRBD2
CDR3 protein: CASSLTSGKTYEQYF
CDR3 DNA: TGTGCCAGTAGTTTGACTAGCGGGAAAACCTACGAGCAGTACTTC

V gene: TRBV19
clone size: NA
J gene: TRBJ2-7
D gene: TRBD2
CDR3 protein: CASSLMLRTSGPTYEQYF
CDR3 DNA: TGTGCCAGCTCACTGATGCTCCGGACTAGCGGGCCTACCTACGAGCAGTACTTC

V gene: TRBV7-9
clone size: NA
J gene: TRBJ1-2
D gene: NA
CDR3 protein: CASSPLPGNGYTF
CDR3 DNA: TGTGCCAGCAGCCCCCTCCCGGGAAATGGCTACACCTTC

V gene: TRBV24-1
clone size: NA
J gene: TRBJ2-1
D gene: NA
CDR3 protein: CATSDFRALADNEQFF
CDR3 DNA: TGTGCCACCAGTGATTTTAGGGCCCTAGCCGACAATGAGCAGTTCTTC

V gene: TRBV7-9
clone size: once
J gene: TRBJ2-7
D gene: TRBD1
CDR3 protein: CASSGRGKSSYEQYF
CDR3 DNA: TGTGCCAGCAGCGGCAGGGGGAAAAGCTCCTACGAGCAGTACTTC

V gene: TRBV1
clone size: NA
J gene: TRBJ2-2
D gene: NA
CDR3 protein: CTSSQDVNTGELFF
CDR3 DNA: TGCACCAGCAGCCAAGATGTGAACACCGGGGAGCTGTTTTTT

V gene: TRBV19
clone size: NA
J gene: TRBJ1-1
D gene: NA
CDR3 protein: CASSIWTVNTEAFF
CDR3 DNA: TGTGCCAGTAGTATCTGGACCGTGAACACTGAAGCTTTCTTT

V gene: TRBV24-1
clone size: NA
J gene: TRBJ2-3
D gene: TRBD2
CDR3 protein: CATSDFTGTSGTARTDTQYF
CDR3 DNA: TGTGCCACCAGTGATTTTACGGGGACTAGCGGGACTGCTCGCACAGATACGCAGTATTTT

V gene: TRBV2
clone size: NA
J gene: TRBJ1-5
D gene: NA
CDR3 protein: CASSEEGSNQPQHF
CDR3 DNA: TGTGCCAGCAGTGAAGAGGGGAGCAATCAGCCCCAGCATTTT

V gene: TRBV5-1
clone size: NA
J gene: TRBJ1-4
D gene: NA
CDR3 protein: CASSLEGRVNEKLFF
CDR3 DNA: TGCGCCAGCAGCTTGGAGGGCAGGGTTAATGAAAAACTGTTTTTT

V gene: TRBV7-3
clone size: few
J gene: TRBJ2-5
D gene: TRBD1
CDR3 protein: CASSPRGQLKETQYF
CDR3 DNA: TGTGCCAGCAGCCCTAGGGGGCAGTTAAAAGAGACCCAGTACTTC

V gene: TRBV30
clone size: NA
J gene: TRBJ2-1
D gene: NA
CDR3 protein: CAWTDGASYNEQFF
CDR3 DNA: TGTGCCTGGACTGACGGGGCCTCCTACAATGAGCAGTTCTTC

V gene: TRBV7-9
clone size: once
J gene: TRBJ2-5
D gene: TRBD2
CDR3 protein: CASQGLAGYQETQYF
CDR3 DNA: TGTGCTTCCCAAGGACTAGCGGGATACCAAGAGACCCAGTACTTC

V gene: TRBV20-1
clone size: NA
J gene: TRBJ2-1
D gene: NA
CDR3 protein: CSARDFRLEGYNEQFF
CDR3 DNA: TGCAGTGCTAGAGATTTTAGGCTAGAGGGGTACAATGAGCAGTTCTTC

V gene: TRBV4-1
clone size: NA
J gene: TRBJ2-1
D gene: TRBD2
CDR3 protein: CASSHSLAGGYNNEQFF
CDR3 DNA: TGCGCCAGCAGCCATAGTTTAGCGGGAGGGTATAACAATGAGCAGTTCTTC